Described below is a single TCR beta chain sequence and its context. The antigen is unknown. The multiple sclerosis control group comprised treatment-naive patients with stable or active relapsing-remitting disease. This specimen comes from a study of CD8 T cells in Susac syndrome. RNA, at roughly 0.45 to 1 ug, was reverse transcribed with random hexamers. TCRdb analysed the immunoSEQ multiplex PCR reads with MiXCR anew, one entry per CDR3 protein. This table holds around 270,000 distinct CDR3 sequences, 75% to 90% found once. General study findings and limits: That the number of individuals in its TCR sequencing and HLA analysis was relatively small was acknowledged by the study.

The CDR3 consists of 13 residues. Per germline, CDR1 MDHEN and CDR2 SYDVKM. After removal of 11 bases from V and 5 bases from J, the junction contained 11 bases not matched to a gene. The sample taken for sequencing was CD8+ T cells from PBMCs. The source is a human donor with multiple sclerosis. The chain employs TRBV28 and TRBJ2-5, with TRBD2 matching 7 bases. CDR3 DNA: TGTGCCCGAAAATCCGGGACTAAGGAGACCCAGTACTTC. Protein: CARKSGTKETQYF. Drawing the rest from reference TRBV28 and TRBJ2-5, the complete variable domain is DVKVTQSSRYLVKRTGEKVFLECVQDMDHENMFWYRQDPGLGLRLIYFSYDVKMKEKGDIPEGYSVSREKKERFSLILESASTNQTSMYLCARKSGTKETQYFGPGTRLLVL.